This entry lists 16 T cell receptor beta chains sequenced from one sample in a study of early T cells in non-severe SARS-CoV-2 infection (dated by TCRdb to the early 2020s). The method behind the library was 5' RACE. The sequencer listed for this sample is NextSeq 500. The public sequencing data were trimmed at Q25 with fastp and processed into clonotypes with MiXCR by TCRdb, which kept only in-frame beta chains. Identical CDR3 protein sequences are pooled into one entry, listed with their most common genes and DNA. Recorded for this sample are approximately 32,000 distinct CDR3 sequences; over 4.5% of them occurred a single time. 7% to 8.5% of the sample is taken by the ten largest. The sequenced sample was whole blood. These receptors all stem from an adult who was a healthcare worker with PCR-confirmed SARS-CoV-2 infection or an uninfected control (not recorded which).

This clonotype was observed many times. This chain links TRBV7-6 with TRBJ2-2; TRBD2 matches 11 bases. CDR3 length: 16 residues. Germline V gives CDR1 SGHVS, CDR2 FNYEAQ. After removal of 0 bases from V and 7 bases from J, the junction contained 4 bases not matched to a gene. The CDR3 nucleotides read TGTGCCAGCAGCTTAGCCCTAGCGGGAGGCGGCGGGGAGCTGTTTTTT. Its protein product is CASSLALAGGGGELFF.

The chain carries TRBV19 and TRBJ1-6, with D unclear. This CDR3 has 13 amino acids. CDR1 and CDR2 (germline): LNHDA, SQIVND (reference sequence). V lost 6 bases, J lost 10 bases, and 13 bases lay in between. CDR3 nucleotide sequence: TGTGCCAGTAGCAACCAGCGAGACTCACCCCTCCACTTT. Encoded protein: CASSNQRDSPLHF.

The sample holds many counts of this clonotype. The rearrangement uses TRBV7-8 and TRBJ1-1; perhaps TRBD1 as D (6 bases). Germline CDR1 and CDR2: SGHVS and FQNEAQ. The CDR3 runs to 15 residues. V was cut by 7 bases and J by 1 base, with 16 bases left in between. The chain's CDR3 is CASTPWGQTNTEAFF. The CDR3 DNA sequence: TGTGCCAGCACCCCTTGGGGGCAGACGAACACTGAAGCTTTCTTT.

This clonotype was seen at least ten times. The rearrangement links TRBV20-1 to TRBJ2-3; 10 nucleotides line up with TRBD1. Germline V lookup: CDR1 DFQATT, CDR2 SNEGSKA (reference sequence). Unmatched junction bases numbered 2, after V lost 4 bases and J lost 1 base. CDR3 length: 14 amino acids. The CDR3 spells CSATGTGGTDTQYF. The DNA of the CDR3 is TGCAGTGCTACCGGGACAGGGGGCACAGATACGCAGTATTTT.

This clonotype was seen ten or more times. This chain links TRBV9 with TRBJ2-1; no clear D. The CDR3 totals 14 residues. The germline CDR1 and CDR2 sequences are SGDLS and YYNGEE. V was shortened by 0 bases and J by 10 bases, with 14 bases between the two germline ends. DNA for the CDR3: TGTGCCAGCAGCGTAGTAACAAGCGCTGAAGAGCAGTTCTTC. It translates to CASSVVTSAEEQFF. Full variable domain (outside the CDR3, taken from reference TRBV9 and TRBJ2-1): DSGVTQTPKHLITATGQRVTLRCSPRSGDLSVYWYQQSLDQGLQFLIQYYNGEERAKGNILERFSAQQFPDLHSELNLSSLELGDSALYFCASSVVTSAEEQFFGPGTRLTVL.

This clonotype was counted ten times or more. The V and J genes are TRBV4-2 and TRBJ2-2; 8 bases fit TRBD2. Germline lookup yields CDR1 LGHNA and CDR2 YNFKEQ. The CDR3 is 16 amino acids. The ends lost 1 base at V and 5 bases at J; junction bases unmatched: 6. The CDR3 DNA follows: TGTGCCAGCAGCCAAGGTAGCGGGATGTCGACCGGGGAGCTGTTTTTT. Translated: CASSQGSGMSTGELFF.

This chain joins TRBV6-1 and TRBJ2-3; possibly TRBD1 for D (6 bases). From germline, CDR1 is MNHNS and CDR2 SASEGT. The CDR3 runs to 13 residues. Deletions cut 7 bases from V and 8 bases from J, with 16 bases between. The DNA of the CDR3 is TGTGCCAGCATGATGAGGGGGTCAGCTACGCAGTATTTT. Its translation is CASMMRGSATQYF.

This clonotype was counted a few times. The chain employs TRBV28 and TRBJ2-7, with 7 nucleotides matching TRBD2. After removal of 8 bases from V and 0 bases from J, the junction contained 7 bases not matched to a gene. The CDR3 length is 14 residues. The germline V gene encodes CDR1 MDHEN and CDR2 SYDVKM. CDR3 in amino acids: CASSGGGSSYEQYF. Written as DNA, the CDR3 is TGTGCCAGCTCTGGCGGGGGTAGCTCCTACGAGCAGTACTTC. The full variable domain, its missing parts supplied by reference TRBV28 and TRBJ2-7, is DVKVTQSSRYLVKRTGEKVFLECVQDMDHENMFWYRQDPGLGLRLIYFSYDVKMKEKGDIPEGYSVSREKKERFSLILESASTNQTSMYLCASSGGGSSYEQYFGPGTRLTVT.

This clonotype was seen many times. The chain carries TRBV13 and TRBJ1-2; TRBD1 aligns across 7 bases. Germline-derived CDR1 and CDR2 are PRHDT and FYEKMQ (reference sequence). This CDR3 comprises 14 residues. The V gene end was trimmed by 4 bases and the J gene end by 4 bases; junction bases not matched to a gene: 6. The CDR3 DNA reads as TGTGCCAGCAGCTCGACAGGGCGACGCTATGGCTACACCTTC. It encodes CASSSTGRRYGYTF.

This clonotype appeared many times. Sequence at one end of the junction differs from germline and may be a read error. The rearrangement uses TRBV6-5 and TRBJ2-3; D tentatively fits TRBD1 or TRBD2 (5 bases each). The germline V gene encodes CDR1 MNHEY and CDR2 SVGAGI. The CDR3 runs 11 residues. The CDR3 sequence is CASSTGTERLF. The CDR3 nucleotides are TGTGCCAGCAGTACCGGGACCGAACGTCTCTTT.

The sample holds many counts of this clonotype. This chain uses TRBV19 with TRBJ2-1; TRBD2 agrees at 10 bases. The V and J ends lost 9 bases and 7 bases, in that order; junction bases with no gene match: 9. CDR3 size: 14 residues. Germline loops: CDR1 LNHDA, CDR2 SQIVND (reference sequence). In DNA, the CDR3 is TGTGCCAGCTCCACTAGCGGGGTGAGGAATGAGCAGTTCTTC. Its translation is CASSTSGVRNEQFF.

This clonotype was seen at least ten times. The chain recombines TRBV7-3 with TRBJ2-7; D is undetermined. CDR3 size: 16 residues. Germline CDR1 SGHTA, CDR2 FQGTGA. V lost 8 bases and J lost 0, with 20 bases in between. The CDR3 DNA is TGTGCCAGCGCAAAGGATGGAGCATCGAGCTCCTACGAGCAGTACTTC. Protein product: CASAKDGASSSYEQYF.

For this clonotype: A much larger clone differs from this one at a single base, so this may be a read error. The chain recombines TRBV30 with TRBJ2-4; possibly TRBD2 for D (5 bases). This CDR3 is 14 amino acids long. Germline V gives CDR1 GTSNPN, CDR2 SVGIG (reference sequence). Trimming removed 0 bases at V and 9 bases at J, with 15 bases between. The CDR3 region has the DNA TGTGCCTGGAGTGTGGACTCTATTTCAATCATTCAGTACTTC. Translation gives CAWSVDSISIIQYF.

This clonotype has at least ten counts. The V and J genes are TRBV12-3 or TRBV12-4 and TRBJ2-2; D may be TRBD2 (6 bases). Deletions cut 6 bases from V and 10 bases from J, with 18 bases between. This CDR3 region has 14 residues. CDR3 nucleotides: TGTGCCAGCAGCCTAGGGACTCTGGTCGCGGAGCTGTTTTTT. Translating gives CASSLGTLVAELFF.

Ten or more counts support this clonotype. The chain is built from TRBV5-1 and TRBJ1-1, with unresolved D. This CDR3 has 13 residues. V dropped 1 base and J dropped 1 base, with 5 bases sitting between them. The germline CDR1 and CDR2 sequences are SGHRS and YFSETQ. The CDR3 region is CASSLWGNTEAFF. The CDR3 DNA is TGCGCCAGCAGCTTGTGGGGGAACACTGAAGCTTTCTTT. Full variable domain (outside the CDR3, taken from reference TRBV5-1 and TRBJ1-1): KAGVTQTPRYLIKTRGQQVTLSCSPISGHRSVSWYQQTPGQGLQFLFEYFSETQRNKGNFPGRFSGRQFSNSRSEMNVSTLELGDSALYLCASSLWGNTEAFFGQGTRLTVV.

This clonotype was detected many times. V usage is TRBV6-1 and J usage is TRBJ2-6; 7 bases are a match to TRBD2. Germline V gene lookup returns CDR1 MNHNS and CDR2 SASEGT. The CDR3 covers 14 residues. J gave up 2 bases and V 10 bases, and 5 bases lay outside the gene matches. The CDR3 DNA follows: TGTGCCACCCGGGGAGGGGCTGGGGCCAACGTCCTGACTTTC. Protein product: CATRGGAGANVLTF.